The rows below give T cell receptor beta chains drawn from one sample of a study of shared clonotypes between healthy human individuals. Generated by immunoSEQ multiplex PCR, the TCRdb table keeps only in-frame clones and is missing some. The profile covers some 2.1 million clones, with less than 95% appearing a single time and 1.1% taken by the ten largest. The sequencing sample was made of naive CD8+ T cells sorted from blood. These receptors were collected from a man between 18 and 29 years old in good health. Both conserved end residues are part of each CDR3. Fields, in order: clone size, CDR3 length, V gene, D gene, J gene, CDR3 protein, CDR3 DNA. D genes are given only for firm matches. Clone size, where shown, is once, few, many, or a class for clones that have expanded.

abundance: -
len: 18
v_gene: TRBV27
d_gene: TRBD2
j_gene: TRBJ2-3
CDR3aa: CASSSRTSGDILTDTQYF
CDR3nt: TGTGCCAGCAGTTCTAGGACTAGCGGGGACATTCTCACAGATACGCAGTATTTT

abundance: -
len: 15
v_gene: TRBV11-2
d_gene: -
j_gene: TRBJ2-5
CDR3aa: CASSLGVGKQETQYF
CDR3nt: TGTGCCAGCAGCTTAGGAGTGGGGAAGCAAGAGACCCAGTACTTC

abundance: -
len: 13
v_gene: TRBV5-1
d_gene: -
j_gene: TRBJ1-1
CDR3aa: CASSLELNTEAFF
CDR3nt: TGCGCCAGCAGCTTGGAATTGAACACTGAAGCTTTCTTT

abundance: -
len: 14
v_gene: TRBV9
d_gene: TRBD2
j_gene: TRBJ2-2
CDR3aa: CASSVGLATGELFF
CDR3nt: TGTGCCAGCAGCGTAGGACTAGCAACCGGGGAGCTGTTTTTT

abundance: -
len: 13
v_gene: TRBV12-5
d_gene: -
j_gene: TRBJ1-3
CDR3aa: CASAPGIGNTIYF
CDR3nt: TGTGCTAGTGCCCCAGGAATTGGAAACACCATATATTTT

abundance: once
len: 13
v_gene: TRBV9
d_gene: -
j_gene: TRBJ1-1
CDR3aa: CASSKGGGTEAFF
CDR3nt: TGTGCCAGCAGCAAGGGGGGAGGCACTGAAGCTTTCTTT

abundance: -
len: 13
v_gene: TRBV7-9
d_gene: -
j_gene: TRBJ1-1
CDR3aa: CASSLDPDRQAFF
CDR3nt: TGTGCCAGCAGCTTAGACCCTGACAGACAAGCTTTCTTT

abundance: -
len: 17
v_gene: TRBV27
d_gene: -
j_gene: TRBJ2-6
CDR3aa: CASSLLSSISGANVLTF
CDR3nt: TGTGCCAGCAGTTTATTAAGCTCTATTTCTGGGGCCAACGTCCTGACTTTC

abundance: -
len: 13
v_gene: TRBV29-1
d_gene: -
j_gene: TRBJ2-2
CDR3aa: CSVEVWGAGELFF
CDR3nt: TGCAGCGTTGAAGTTTGGGGGGCCGGGGAGCTGTTTTTT

abundance: -
len: 14
v_gene: TRBV4-2
d_gene: TRBD2
j_gene: TRBJ2-7
CDR3aa: CASSPGLGMYEQYF
CDR3nt: TGTGCCAGCAGCCCGGGACTAGGGATGTACGAGCAGTACTTC

abundance: -
len: 15
v_gene: TRBV5-1
d_gene: -
j_gene: TRBJ1-1
CDR3aa: CASSLEMPGGPEAFF
CDR3nt: TGCGCCAGCAGCTTGGAGATGCCCGGGGGACCTGAAGCTTTCTTT

abundance: -
len: 16
v_gene: TRBV9
d_gene: -
j_gene: TRBJ2-1
CDR3aa: CASSVEALSSYNEQFF
CDR3nt: TGTGCCAGCAGCGTAGAGGCCTTGTCTTCCTACAATGAGCAGTTCTTC

abundance: -
len: 14
v_gene: TRBV19
d_gene: TRBD1
j_gene: TRBJ2-7
CDR3aa: CASSMATGGFEQYF
CDR3nt: TGTGCCAGTAGTATGGCGACAGGGGGCTTCGAGCAGTACTTC

abundance: -
len: 16
v_gene: TRBV15
d_gene: TRBD2
j_gene: TRBJ2-3
CDR3aa: CATSGILADFTDTQYF
CDR3nt: TGTGCCACCAGCGGGATCCTAGCGGACTTCACAGATACGCAGTATTTT

abundance: -
len: 10
v_gene: TRBV2
d_gene: -
j_gene: TRBJ2-7
CDR3aa: CASCIYEQYF
CDR3nt: TGTGCCAGCTGCATCTACGAGCAGTACTTC

abundance: -
len: 19
v_gene: TRBV2
d_gene: TRBD2
j_gene: TRBJ2-7
CDR3aa: CASSEDRPVSSGSLYEQYF
CDR3nt: TGTGCCAGCAGTGAAGACAGGCCAGTTTCTAGCGGGAGCCTCTACGAGCAGTACTTC

abundance: -
len: 13
v_gene: TRBV29-1
d_gene: TRBD1
j_gene: TRBJ2-7
CDR3aa: CSVEQGFGEEQYF
CDR3nt: TGCAGCGTGGAACAGGGGTTTGGTGAGGAGCAGTACTTC

abundance: -
len: 17
v_gene: TRBV4-3
d_gene: TRBD2
j_gene: TRBJ2-3
CDR3aa: CASSQNMASGVTDTQYF
CDR3nt: TGCGCCAGCAGCCAGAATATGGCTAGCGGGGTCACAGATACGCAGTATTTT

abundance: -
len: 13
v_gene: TRBV28
d_gene: -
j_gene: TRBJ1-2
CDR3aa: CASSLGSYYGYTF
CDR3nt: TGTGCCAGCAGTTTGGGCAGCTACTATGGCTACACCTTC

abundance: -
len: 16
v_gene: TRBV7-8
d_gene: TRBD2
j_gene: TRBJ2-7
CDR3aa: CASSLASGLTSHEQYF
CDR3nt: TGTGCCAGCAGCTTAGCGTCGGGACTAACAAGCCACGAGCAGTACTTC

abundance: once
len: 13
v_gene: TRBV27
d_gene: -
j_gene: TRBJ2-3
CDR3aa: CASSFVGADTQYF
CDR3nt: TGTGCCAGCAGTTTCGTAGGCGCAGATACGCAGTATTTT

abundance: -
len: 12
v_gene: TRBV13
d_gene: -
j_gene: TRBJ2-7
CDR3aa: CASSLGLVEQYF
CDR3nt: TGTGCCAGCAGCTTAGGACTCGTCGAGCAGTACTTC

abundance: -
len: 16
v_gene: TRBV14
d_gene: -
j_gene: TRBJ2-3
CDR3aa: CASSQDLGPGADTQYF
CDR3nt: TGTGCCAGCAGCCAAGATCTAGGACCCGGGGCAGATACGCAGTATTTT

abundance: -
len: 16
v_gene: TRBV28
d_gene: -
j_gene: TRBJ1-5
CDR3aa: CASSLLFQVRNQPQHF
CDR3nt: TGTGCCAGCAGTTTATTATTCCAAGTACGCAATCAGCCCCAGCATTTT

abundance: once
len: 15
v_gene: TRBV6-1
d_gene: -
j_gene: TRBJ2-7
CDR3aa: CASSEAASDSYEQYF
CDR3nt: TGTGCCAGCAGTGAAGCGGCTAGCGACTCCTACGAGCAGTACTTC

abundance: -
len: 15
v_gene: TRBV27
d_gene: -
j_gene: TRBJ2-7
CDR3aa: CASNPGPGVSYEQYF
CDR3nt: TGTGCCAGCAACCCGGGGCCAGGAGTGTCCTACGAGCAGTACTTC

abundance: -
len: 14
v_gene: TRBV27
d_gene: -
j_gene: TRBJ2-7
CDR3aa: CATRLRLGTYEQYF
CDR3nt: TGTGCCACCCGACTTCGACTCGGTACCTACGAGCAGTACTTC

abundance: -
len: 15
v_gene: TRBV7-2
d_gene: TRBD1
j_gene: TRBJ2-4
CDR3aa: CASSVGTGGRGIQYF
CDR3nt: TGTGCCAGCAGCGTCGGGACAGGGGGTCGTGGCATTCAGTACTTC

abundance: once
len: 14
v_gene: TRBV6-1
d_gene: -
j_gene: TRBJ1-2
CDR3aa: CASSDRRQGHGYTF
CDR3nt: TGTGCCAGCAGTGATAGGCGGCAGGGGCATGGCTACACCTTC

abundance: -
len: 16
v_gene: TRBV13
d_gene: -
j_gene: TRBJ2-5
CDR3aa: CASSRRGQGIQETQYF
CDR3nt: TGTGCCAGCAGCCGCCGGGGCCAGGGGATCCAAGAGACCCAGTACTTC

abundance: -
len: 14
v_gene: TRBV19
d_gene: -
j_gene: TRBJ1-2
CDR3aa: CASSILPGAEGYTF
CDR3nt: TGTGCCAGTAGTATTCTTCCGGGGGCGGAAGGCTACACCTTC

abundance: -
len: 17
v_gene: TRBV11-2
d_gene: -
j_gene: TRBJ2-7
CDR3aa: CASSLVSFRQDTYEQYF
CDR3nt: TGTGCCAGCAGCTTAGTATCGTTTCGGCAGGACACCTACGAGCAGTACTTC

abundance: -
len: 11
v_gene: TRBV4-1
d_gene: -
j_gene: TRBJ1-1
CDR3aa: CASSRGIEAFF
CDR3nt: TGCGCCAGCAGCCGCGGGATTGAAGCTTTCTTT

abundance: -
len: 15
v_gene: TRBV5-4
d_gene: TRBD2
j_gene: TRBJ2-3
CDR3aa: CASRLVAGGTDTQYF
CDR3nt: TGTGCCAGCAGACTGGTAGCGGGGGGGACAGATACGCAGTATTTT

abundance: once
len: 16
v_gene: TRBV7-9
d_gene: -
j_gene: TRBJ1-3
CDR3aa: CASSLEVGGSGNTIYF
CDR3nt: TGTGCCAGCAGCTTAGAGGTCGGGGGCTCTGGAAACACCATATATTTT

abundance: -
len: 16
v_gene: TRBV9
d_gene: TRBD2
j_gene: TRBJ2-7
CDR3aa: CASSVGLAGASYEQYF
CDR3nt: TGTGCCAGCAGCGTAGGACTAGCGGGAGCCTCCTACGAGCAGTACTTC

abundance: -
len: 14
v_gene: TRBV2
d_gene: -
j_gene: TRBJ1-5
CDR3aa: CASRWGGGNQPQHF
CDR3nt: TGTGCCAGCAGGTGGGGAGGGGGCAATCAGCCCCAGCATTTT

abundance: -
len: 15
v_gene: TRBV19
d_gene: -
j_gene: TRBJ2-7
CDR3aa: CASSWRQGTAYEQYF
CDR3nt: TGTGCCAGTAGTTGGCGGCAGGGGACCGCCTACGAGCAGTACTTC

abundance: -
len: 13
v_gene: TRBV29-1
d_gene: -
j_gene: TRBJ2-7
CDR3aa: CSVGWTAPYEQYF
CDR3nt: TGCAGCGTTGGGTGGACAGCCCCCTACGAGCAGTACTTC

abundance: once
len: 15
v_gene: TRBV7-9
d_gene: -
j_gene: TRBJ2-2
CDR3aa: CASSLNPSRAGELFF
CDR3nt: TGTGCCAGCAGCTTAAACCCGAGCCGGGCCGGGGAGCTGTTTTTT

abundance: -
len: 14
v_gene: TRBV5-4
d_gene: TRBD1
j_gene: TRBJ1-2
CDR3aa: CASSPEGAYYGYTF
CDR3nt: TGTGCCAGCAGCCCGGAGGGGGCATACTATGGCTACACCTTC

abundance: once
len: 13
v_gene: TRBV27
d_gene: TRBD1
j_gene: TRBJ2-5
CDR3aa: CASSFTGEETQYF
CDR3nt: TGTGCCAGCAGTTTCACAGGGGAAGAGACCCAGTACTTC

abundance: once
len: 13
v_gene: TRBV27
d_gene: -
j_gene: TRBJ1-4
CDR3aa: CATRPGAGEKLFF
CDR3nt: TGTGCCACCCGGCCGGGGGCGGGAGAAAAACTGTTTTTT

abundance: -
len: 15
v_gene: TRBV19
d_gene: -
j_gene: TRBJ1-5
CDR3aa: CASSLGVYSNQPQHF
CDR3nt: TGTGCCAGTAGTCTCGGGGTTTATAGCAATCAGCCCCAGCATTTT

abundance: -
len: 15
v_gene: TRBV25-1
d_gene: -
j_gene: TRBJ1-1
CDR3aa: CASSDMLGGRTEAFF
CDR3nt: TGTGCCAGCAGTGACATGTTAGGGGGGCGGACTGAAGCTTTCTTT

abundance: -
len: 14
v_gene: TRBV4-1
d_gene: -
j_gene: TRBJ2-5
CDR3aa: CASSQEDSQETQYF
CDR3nt: TGCGCCAGCAGCCAAGAAGACAGCCAAGAGACCCAGTACTTC

abundance: -
len: 15
v_gene: TRBV6-5
d_gene: -
j_gene: TRBJ1-5
CDR3aa: CASSLGQGLNQPQHF
CDR3nt: TGTGCCAGCAGTTTGGGGCAGGGCCTGAATCAGCCCCAGCATTTT

abundance: -
len: 14
v_gene: TRBV5-6
d_gene: -
j_gene: TRBJ2-1
CDR3aa: CASSLGQTYNEQFF
CDR3nt: TGTGCCAGCAGCTTGGGACAGACCTACAATGAGCAGTTCTTC

abundance: -
len: 12
v_gene: TRBV27
d_gene: -
j_gene: TRBJ1-1
CDR3aa: CASSGPGREAFF
CDR3nt: TGTGCCAGCAGTGGCCCGGGACGTGAAGCTTTCTTT

abundance: -
len: 13
v_gene: TRBV6-5
d_gene: -
j_gene: TRBJ1-6
CDR3aa: CASSYNQGNSLHF
CDR3nt: TGTGCCAGCAGTTACAACCAGGGAAATTCCCTCCACTTT

abundance: -
len: 13
v_gene: TRBV6-5
d_gene: -
j_gene: TRBJ2-7
CDR3aa: CASSPWDLNEQYF
CDR3nt: TGTGCCAGCAGCCCCTGGGACTTAAACGAGCAGTACTTC

abundance: -
len: 16
v_gene: TRBV4-1
d_gene: -
j_gene: TRBJ1-1
CDR3aa: CASSQASEYMNTEAFF
CDR3nt: TGCGCCAGCAGCCAGGCCTCGGAGTACATGAACACTGAAGCTTTCTTT

abundance: -
len: 13
v_gene: TRBV5-6
d_gene: TRBD1
j_gene: TRBJ2-4
CDR3aa: CASSWGTDNIQYF
CDR3nt: TGTGCCAGCAGCTGGGGGACAGATAACATTCAGTACTTC

abundance: -
len: 14
v_gene: TRBV2
d_gene: TRBD1
j_gene: TRBJ2-7
CDR3aa: CASRPGQGSYEQYF
CDR3nt: TGTGCCAGCAGGCCGGGACAGGGGTCGTACGAGCAGTACTTC

abundance: -
len: 12
v_gene: TRBV15
d_gene: -
j_gene: TRBJ2-3
CDR3aa: CATSGFTDTQYF
CDR3nt: TGTGCCACCTCGGGATTCACAGATACGCAGTATTTT

abundance: -
len: 13
v_gene: TRBV7-9
d_gene: -
j_gene: TRBJ2-1
CDR3aa: CASSLDARFGRFF
CDR3nt: TGTGCCAGCAGCTTAGATGCGCGCTTTGGGCGGTTCTTC

abundance: -
len: 11
v_gene: TRBV7-9
d_gene: -
j_gene: TRBJ1-1
CDR3aa: CASSLNTEAFF
CDR3nt: TGTGCCAGCAGCCTGAACACTGAAGCTTTCTTT

abundance: -
len: 17
v_gene: TRBV5-6
d_gene: TRBD2
j_gene: TRBJ2-7
CDR3aa: CASSLAPQSGGPYEQYF
CDR3nt: TGTGCCAGCAGCTTGGCCCCGCAATCGGGGGGACCCTACGAGCAGTACTTC